A selection of T cell receptor beta chains follows, all from one sample in a study of early T cells in non-severe SARS-CoV-2 infection. A single record per CDR3 protein comes from TCRdb applying MiXCR to the 5' RACE reads. The sample shows around 50,000 distinct CDR3 sequences, roughly 10% of them seen only once. Sequenced sample: whole blood. The receptors shown here come from an adult who was a healthcare worker with PCR-confirmed SARS-CoV-2 infection or an uninfected control (not recorded which). The CDR3 runs from the conserved cysteine through the conserved F or W. Each record gives: V gene, D gene, clone size, J gene, CDR3 DNA, CDR3 protein. The D gene is left open where the match is weak. Rows give clone size only sometimes, using once, few, many, or a class for an expanded clone.

TRBV11-2	NA	few	TRBJ2-2	TGTGCCACTGGTGGGCAGTACACCGGGGAGCTGTTTTTT	CATGGQYTGELFF
TRBV28	TRBD2	NA	TRBJ2-7	TGTGCCAGCAGGGGGGCCTCGACTAGCGGCCTCTACGAGCAGTACTTC	CASRGASTSGLYEQYF
TRBV28	NA	NA	TRBJ1-1	TGTGCCAGCAGTTTAGCAGGGGCCCAGAACACTGAAGCTTTCTTT	CASSLAGAQNTEAFF
TRBV29-1	TRBD1	many	TRBJ1-2	TGCAGCGTTGAAGGGGGTGGAGGGACAGGAATCGGCTATGGCTACACCTTC	CSVEGGGGTGIGYGYTF
TRBV6-5	NA	NA	TRBJ2-3	TGTGCCAGCAGCCCCAGCGCCACAGATACGCAGTATTTT	CASSPSATDTQYF
TRBV20-1	TRBD1	NA	TRBJ1-1	TGCAGTGCTAGGGTGGGACAGGGAAGAACTGAAGCTTTCTTT	CSARVGQGRTEAFF
TRBV10-3	TRBD1	many	TRBJ1-2	TGTGCCATTCCCTCCGGGAGGGACAGGAGCCCTAACTATGGCTACACCTTC	CAIPSGRDRSPNYGYTF
TRBV3-1	NA	NA	TRBJ2-7	TGTGCCAGCAGCCTTCAGGGTTCACCCCGCTACGAGCAGTACTTC	CASSLQGSPRYEQYF
TRBV12-5	NA	NA	TRBJ2-2	TGTGCTAGTGGTAACCAGGGTTCCGGGGAGCTGTTTTTT	CASGNQGSGELFF
TRBV6-6	NA	many	TRBJ1-5	TGTGCCAGCAGTTACTCGAGGAGGGGCCTTTATAGCAATCAGCCCCAGCATTTT	CASSYSRRGLYSNQPQHF
TRBV6-2/TRBV6-3	NA	many	TRBJ2-5	TGTGCCAGCAGTACCTCCTGGAAGCGGCTGGAAGAGACCCAGTACTTC	CASSTSWKRLEETQYF
TRBV28	NA	many	TRBJ2-3	TGTGCCAGCAGTTTGGTGCCCGGCGGAACCACAGATACGCAGTATTTT	CASSLVPGGTTDTQYF
TRBV3-1	TRBD1	few	TRBJ2-7	TGTGCCAGCAGCCACGCGGACAGGGGGCTCGAGCAGTACTTC	CASSHADRGLEQYF
TRBV28	TRBD1	few	TRBJ1-4	TGTGCCAGCAGTTTATCAGGGGGCCGGGCGAGAAAACTGTTTTTT	CASSLSGGRARKLFF
TRBV5-5	TRBD1	NA	TRBJ1-2	TGTGCCAGCAACGAACGGGACAGTTTTAACTATGGCTACACCTTC	CASNERDSFNYGYTF
TRBV4-1	NA	NA	TRBJ2-7	TGCGCCAGCAGCCAAGAACCGGTAAGGGGAGAGCAGTACTTC	CASSQEPVRGEQYF
TRBV7-2	NA	few	TRBJ2-3	TGTGCCAGCAGCTTCCGAGCGTCGTCAGATACGCAGTATTTT	CASSFRASSDTQYF
TRBV28	NA	many	TRBJ2-7	TGTGCCAGCAGTCCCACACCCGACGAGCAGTACTTC	CASSPTPDEQYF
TRBV2	NA	many	TRBJ1-2	TGTGCCAGCCTACGGGACCGGCCGAAAAACCTCGGAGAACTTAACTATGGCTACACCTTC	CASLRDRPKNLGELNYGYTF
TRBV5-5	TRBD1	NA	TRBJ2-3	TGTGCCAGCAGCTTGACCGGGACAGGGGTTAATTCGGGCACAGATACGCAGTATTTT	CASSLTGTGVNSGTDTQYF
TRBV29-1	TRBD2	NA	TRBJ2-7	TGCAGCGTCCGAGCGGGAGGGCGGCCCGAGCAGTACTTC	CSVRAGGRPEQYF
TRBV5-6	TRBD1	many	TRBJ1-5	TGTGCCAGCAGCTCAACCGGGACAGGGTATGATCAGCCCCAGCATTTT	CASSSTGTGYDQPQHF
TRBV9	NA	NA	TRBJ1-6	TGTGCCAGCGCACTGGATAATTCACCCCTCCACTTT	CASALDNSPLHF
TRBV4-2	NA	NA	TRBJ2-1	TGTGCCAGCAGCCATGTCGGGGGAACGATCTACAATGAGCAGTTCTTC	CASSHVGGTIYNEQFF
TRBV6-5	TRBD2	few	TRBJ2-5	TGTGCCAGCAGTTACGGGCGGATAGCGGGGAAAGAGACCCAGTACTTC	CASSYGRIAGKETQYF
TRBV20-1	NA	NA	TRBJ1-6	TGCAGTGCTAGGAGGAGGGGGTATTATAATTCACCCCTCCACTTT	CSARRRGYYNSPLHF
TRBV5-1	NA	many	TRBJ2-1	TGCGCCAGCAATGCAGCCTCCGGCCCCAACAATGAGCAGTTCTTC	CASNAASGPNNEQFF
TRBV11-2	NA	few	TRBJ2-1	TGTGCCAACGCGCCCAGCGGTACGTTCAATGAGCAGTTCTTC	CANAPSGTFNEQFF
TRBV20-1	NA	few	TRBJ2-7	TGCAGTGCTACCTCGGGGTCTACCTCCTACGAGCAGTACTTC	CSATSGSTSYEQYF